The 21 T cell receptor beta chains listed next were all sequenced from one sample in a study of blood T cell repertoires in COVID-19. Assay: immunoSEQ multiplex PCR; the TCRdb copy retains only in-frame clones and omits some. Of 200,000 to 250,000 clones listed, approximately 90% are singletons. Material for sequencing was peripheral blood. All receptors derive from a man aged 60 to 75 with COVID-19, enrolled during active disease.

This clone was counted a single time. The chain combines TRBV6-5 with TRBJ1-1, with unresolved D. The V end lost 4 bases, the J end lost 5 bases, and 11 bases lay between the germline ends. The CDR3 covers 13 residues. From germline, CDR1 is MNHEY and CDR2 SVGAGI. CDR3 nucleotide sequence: TGTGCCAGCAGTTTCTCGGGCGGGACTGAAGCTTTCTTT. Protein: CASSFSGGTEAFF.

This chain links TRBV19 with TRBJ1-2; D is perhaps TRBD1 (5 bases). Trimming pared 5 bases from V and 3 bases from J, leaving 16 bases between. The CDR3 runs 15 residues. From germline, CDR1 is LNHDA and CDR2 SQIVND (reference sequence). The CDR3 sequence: CASSFPGGSDYGYTF. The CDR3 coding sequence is TGTGCCAGTAGTTTTCCCGGGGGTTCCGACTATGGCTACACCTTC.

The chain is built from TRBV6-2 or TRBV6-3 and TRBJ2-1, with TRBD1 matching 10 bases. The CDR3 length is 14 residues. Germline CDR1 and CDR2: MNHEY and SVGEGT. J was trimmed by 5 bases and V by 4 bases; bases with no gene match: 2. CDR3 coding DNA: TGTGCCAGCAGTTGGGGACAGGGGAACAATGAGCAGTTCTTC. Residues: CASSWGQGNNEQFF.

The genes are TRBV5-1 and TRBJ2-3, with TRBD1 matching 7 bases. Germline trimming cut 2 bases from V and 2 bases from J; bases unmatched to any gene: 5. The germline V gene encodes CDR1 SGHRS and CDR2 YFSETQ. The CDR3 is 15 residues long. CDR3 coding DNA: TGCGCCAGCAGCTTCCGACAGGGACCCACAGATACGCAGTATTTT. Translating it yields CASSFRQGPTDTQYF.

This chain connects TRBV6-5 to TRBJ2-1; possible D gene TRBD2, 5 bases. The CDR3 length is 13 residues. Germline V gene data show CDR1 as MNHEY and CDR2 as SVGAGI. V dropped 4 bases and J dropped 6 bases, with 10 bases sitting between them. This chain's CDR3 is CASSFPGFNEQFF. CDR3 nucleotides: TGTGCCAGCAGTTTCCCGGGATTCAATGAGCAGTTCTTC.

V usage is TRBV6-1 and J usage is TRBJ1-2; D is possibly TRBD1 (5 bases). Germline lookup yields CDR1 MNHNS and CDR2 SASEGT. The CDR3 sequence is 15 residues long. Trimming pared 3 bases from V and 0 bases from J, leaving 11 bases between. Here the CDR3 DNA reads TGTGCCAGCAGTGACCCCGGGGGATCTAACTATGGCTACACCTTC. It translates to CASSDPGGSNYGYTF.

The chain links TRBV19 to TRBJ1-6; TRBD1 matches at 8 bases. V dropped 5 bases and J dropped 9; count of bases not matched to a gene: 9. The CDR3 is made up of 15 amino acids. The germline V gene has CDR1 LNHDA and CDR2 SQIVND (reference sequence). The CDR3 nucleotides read TGTGCCAGTAGTTCTGCAGGGGGCTCGGTTTCACCCCTCCACTTT. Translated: CASSSAGGSVSPLHF. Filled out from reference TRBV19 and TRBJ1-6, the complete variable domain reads DGGITQSPKYLFRKEGQNVTLSCEQNLNHDAMYWYRQDPGQGLRLIYYSQIVNDFQKGDIAEGYSVSREKKESFPLTVTSAQKNPTAFYLCASSSAGGSVSPLHFGNGTRLTVT.

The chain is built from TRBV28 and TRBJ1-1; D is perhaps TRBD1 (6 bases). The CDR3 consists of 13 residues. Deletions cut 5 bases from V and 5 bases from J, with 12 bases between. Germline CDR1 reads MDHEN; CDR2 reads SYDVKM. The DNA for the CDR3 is TGTGCCAGCAGTCAGGGGAGCCCAACTGAAGCTTTCTTT. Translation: CASSQGSPTEAFF.

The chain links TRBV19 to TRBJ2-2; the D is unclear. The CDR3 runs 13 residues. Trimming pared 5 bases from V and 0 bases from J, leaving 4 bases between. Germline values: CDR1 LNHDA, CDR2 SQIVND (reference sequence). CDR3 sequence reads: CASSDSNTGELFF. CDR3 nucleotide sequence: TGTGCCAGTAGTGACTCGAACACCGGGGAGCTGTTTTTT.

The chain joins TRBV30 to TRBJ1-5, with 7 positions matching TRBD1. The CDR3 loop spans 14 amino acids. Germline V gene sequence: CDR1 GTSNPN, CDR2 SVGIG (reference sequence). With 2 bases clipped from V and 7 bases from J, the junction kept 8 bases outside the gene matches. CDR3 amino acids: CAWSRTGGRQPQHF. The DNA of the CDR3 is TGTGCCTGGAGTCGGACAGGAGGACGACAGCCCCAGCATTTT.

The CDR3 nucleotides are TGTGCCAGCAGTTGGACAGGGACGGGGAATCAGCCCCAGCATTTT. It specifies CASSWTGTGNQPQHF. The rearrangement links TRBV28 to TRBJ1-5; TRBD1 matches at 8 bases. V shed 4 bases and J 4 bases; nucleotides not matched to a gene: 6. This CDR3 region has 15 residues. Germline V gene lookup returns CDR1 MDHEN and CDR2 SYDVKM.

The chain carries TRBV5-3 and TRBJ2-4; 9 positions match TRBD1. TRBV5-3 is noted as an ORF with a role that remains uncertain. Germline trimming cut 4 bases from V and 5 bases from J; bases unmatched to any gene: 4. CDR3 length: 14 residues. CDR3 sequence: CARSPGQGENIQYF. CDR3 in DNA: TGTGCCAGAAGCCCGGGACAGGGAGAAAACATTCAGTACTTC.

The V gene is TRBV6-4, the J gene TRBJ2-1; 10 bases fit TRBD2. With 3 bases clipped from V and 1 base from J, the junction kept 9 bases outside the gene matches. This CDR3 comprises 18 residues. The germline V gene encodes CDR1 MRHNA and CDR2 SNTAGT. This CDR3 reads CASSEGLARPSSYNEQFF. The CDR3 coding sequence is TGTGCCAGCAGTGAGGGACTAGCGAGACCAAGTTCCTACAATGAGCAGTTCTTC.

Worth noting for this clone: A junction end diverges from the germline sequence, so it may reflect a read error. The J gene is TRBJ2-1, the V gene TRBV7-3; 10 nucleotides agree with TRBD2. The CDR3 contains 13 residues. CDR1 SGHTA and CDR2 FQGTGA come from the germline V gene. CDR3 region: CASSLSAGGHLVF. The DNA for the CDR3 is TGTGCCAGCAGCTTGTCAGCGGGGGGGCATCTTGTCTTC.

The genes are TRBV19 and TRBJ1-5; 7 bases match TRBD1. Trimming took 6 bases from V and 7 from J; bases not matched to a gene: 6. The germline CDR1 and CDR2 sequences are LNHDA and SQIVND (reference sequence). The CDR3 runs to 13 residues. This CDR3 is CASSDRVKQPQHF. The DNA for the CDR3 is TGTGCCAGTAGCGACAGGGTGAAACAGCCCCAGCATTTT.

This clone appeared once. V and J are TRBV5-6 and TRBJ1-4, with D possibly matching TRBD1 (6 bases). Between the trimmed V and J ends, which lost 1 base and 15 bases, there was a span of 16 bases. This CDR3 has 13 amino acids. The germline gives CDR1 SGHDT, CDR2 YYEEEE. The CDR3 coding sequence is TGTGCCAGCAGCTTGTTTGGACAGAGGTCCGTGTTTTTT. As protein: CASSLFGQRSVFF.

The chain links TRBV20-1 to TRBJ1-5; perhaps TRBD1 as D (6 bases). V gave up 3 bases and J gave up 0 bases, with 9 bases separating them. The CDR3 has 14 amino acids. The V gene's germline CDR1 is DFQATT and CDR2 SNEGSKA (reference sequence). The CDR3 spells CSASGGHSNQPQHF. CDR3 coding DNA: TGCAGTGCTAGTGGGGGGCATAGCAATCAGCCCCAGCATTTT.

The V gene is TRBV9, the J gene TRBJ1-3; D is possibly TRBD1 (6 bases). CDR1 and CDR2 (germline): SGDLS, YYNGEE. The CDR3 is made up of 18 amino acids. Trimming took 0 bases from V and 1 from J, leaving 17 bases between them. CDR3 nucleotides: TGTGCCAGCAGCGTAGGGATTGCGGGGGCCGTGTCTGGAAACACCATATATTTT. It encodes CASSVGIAGAVSGNTIYF.

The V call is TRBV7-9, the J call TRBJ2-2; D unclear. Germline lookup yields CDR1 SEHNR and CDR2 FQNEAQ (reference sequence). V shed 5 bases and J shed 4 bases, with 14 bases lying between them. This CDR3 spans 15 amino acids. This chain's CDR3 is CASSPAGSGTGELFF. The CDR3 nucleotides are TGTGCCAGCAGCCCTGCCGGGTCCGGCACCGGGGAGCTGTTTTTT.

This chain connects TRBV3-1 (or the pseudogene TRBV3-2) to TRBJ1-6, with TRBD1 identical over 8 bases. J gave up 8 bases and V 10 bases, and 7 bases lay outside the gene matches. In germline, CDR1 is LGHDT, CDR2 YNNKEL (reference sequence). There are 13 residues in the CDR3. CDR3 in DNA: TGTGCCACAGCAGACAGGGGATATTCACCCCTCCACTTT. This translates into CATADRGYSPLHF.

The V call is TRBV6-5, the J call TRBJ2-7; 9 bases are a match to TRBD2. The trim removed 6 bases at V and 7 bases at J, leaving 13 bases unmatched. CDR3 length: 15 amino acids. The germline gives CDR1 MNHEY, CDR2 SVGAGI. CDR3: CASSSKREAFREQYF. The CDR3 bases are TGTGCCAGCAGCTCTAAGCGGGAGGCCTTCCGAGAGCAGTACTTC.